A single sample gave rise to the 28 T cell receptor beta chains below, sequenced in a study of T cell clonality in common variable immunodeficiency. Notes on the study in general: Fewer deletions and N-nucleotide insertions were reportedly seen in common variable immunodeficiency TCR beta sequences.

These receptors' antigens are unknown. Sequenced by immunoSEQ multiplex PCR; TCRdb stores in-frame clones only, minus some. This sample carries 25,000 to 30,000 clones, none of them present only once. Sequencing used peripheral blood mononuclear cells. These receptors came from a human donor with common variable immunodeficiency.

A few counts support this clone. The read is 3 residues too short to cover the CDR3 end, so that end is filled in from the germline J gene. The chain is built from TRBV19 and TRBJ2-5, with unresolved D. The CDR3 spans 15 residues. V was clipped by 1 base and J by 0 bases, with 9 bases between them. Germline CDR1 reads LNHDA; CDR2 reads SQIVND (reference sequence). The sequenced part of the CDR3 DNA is TGTGCCAGTAGTATAGGTCGTAGTGACCAAGAGACC. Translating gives CASSIGRSDQET. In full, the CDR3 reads CASSIGRSDQETQYF.

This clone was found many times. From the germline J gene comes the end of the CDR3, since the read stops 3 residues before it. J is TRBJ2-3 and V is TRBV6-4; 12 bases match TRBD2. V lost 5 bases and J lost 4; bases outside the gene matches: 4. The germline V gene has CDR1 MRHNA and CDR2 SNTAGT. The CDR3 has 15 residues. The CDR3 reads CASSPRLAGADTQYF. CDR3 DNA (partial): TGTGCCAGCAGTCCCCGACTAGCGGGAGCAGATACG.

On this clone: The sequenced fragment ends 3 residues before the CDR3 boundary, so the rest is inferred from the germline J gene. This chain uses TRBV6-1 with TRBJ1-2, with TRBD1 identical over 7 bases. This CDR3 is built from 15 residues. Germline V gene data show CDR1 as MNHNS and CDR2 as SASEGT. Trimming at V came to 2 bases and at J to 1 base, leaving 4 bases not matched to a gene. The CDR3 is CASSETGVGNYGYTF. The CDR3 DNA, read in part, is TGTGCCAGCAGTGAAACAGGGGTGGGTAACTATGGC.

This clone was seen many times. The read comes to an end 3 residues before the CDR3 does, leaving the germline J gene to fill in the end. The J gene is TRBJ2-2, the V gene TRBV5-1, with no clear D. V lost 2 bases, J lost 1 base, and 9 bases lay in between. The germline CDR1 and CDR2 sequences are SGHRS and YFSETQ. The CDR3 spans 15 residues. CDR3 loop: CASSLVAKNTGELFF. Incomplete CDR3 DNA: TGCGCCAGCAGCTTAGTCGCGAAGAACACCGGGGAG.

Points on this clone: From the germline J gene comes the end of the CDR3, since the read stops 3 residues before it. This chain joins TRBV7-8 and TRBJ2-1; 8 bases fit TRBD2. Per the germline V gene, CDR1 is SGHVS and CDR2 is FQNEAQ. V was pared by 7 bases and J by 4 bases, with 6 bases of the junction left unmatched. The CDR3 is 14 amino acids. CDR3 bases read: TGTGCCAGCATAGGACTAGCCAATTACAATGAG. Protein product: CASIGLANYNE. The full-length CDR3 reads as CASIGLANYNEQFF.

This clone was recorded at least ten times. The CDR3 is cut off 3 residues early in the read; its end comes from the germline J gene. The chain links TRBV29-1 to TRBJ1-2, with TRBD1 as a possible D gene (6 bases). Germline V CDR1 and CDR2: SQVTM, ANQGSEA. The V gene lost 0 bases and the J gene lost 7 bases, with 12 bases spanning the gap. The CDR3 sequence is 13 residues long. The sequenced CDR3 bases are TGCAGCGTTGAAGATCCCGGACAGCGTGGC. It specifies CSVEDPGQRG. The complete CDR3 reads CSVEDPGQRGYTF.

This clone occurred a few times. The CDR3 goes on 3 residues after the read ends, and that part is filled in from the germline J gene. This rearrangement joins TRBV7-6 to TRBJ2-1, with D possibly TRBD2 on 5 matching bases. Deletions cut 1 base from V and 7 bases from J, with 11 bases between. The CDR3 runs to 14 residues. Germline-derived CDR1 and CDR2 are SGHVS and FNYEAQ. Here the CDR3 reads CASSLEPSNNEQFF. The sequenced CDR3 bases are TGTGCCAGCAGCTTAGAGCCTAGCAATAATGAG.

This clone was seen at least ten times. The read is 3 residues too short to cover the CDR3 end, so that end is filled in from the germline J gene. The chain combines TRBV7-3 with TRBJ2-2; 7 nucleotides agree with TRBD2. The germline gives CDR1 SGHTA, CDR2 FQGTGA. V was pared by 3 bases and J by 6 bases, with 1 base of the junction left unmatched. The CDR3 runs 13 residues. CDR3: CASSFSGSGELFF. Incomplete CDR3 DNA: TGTGCCAGCAGCTTTAGCGGGTCCGGGGAG.

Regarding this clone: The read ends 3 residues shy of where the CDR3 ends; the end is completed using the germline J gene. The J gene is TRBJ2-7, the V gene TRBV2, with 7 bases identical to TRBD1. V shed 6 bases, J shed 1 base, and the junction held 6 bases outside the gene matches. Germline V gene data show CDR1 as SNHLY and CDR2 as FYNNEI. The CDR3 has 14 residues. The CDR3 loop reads CASSQQGLSYEQYF. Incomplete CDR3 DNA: TGTGCCAGCAGCCAACAGGGGTTATCCTACGAG.

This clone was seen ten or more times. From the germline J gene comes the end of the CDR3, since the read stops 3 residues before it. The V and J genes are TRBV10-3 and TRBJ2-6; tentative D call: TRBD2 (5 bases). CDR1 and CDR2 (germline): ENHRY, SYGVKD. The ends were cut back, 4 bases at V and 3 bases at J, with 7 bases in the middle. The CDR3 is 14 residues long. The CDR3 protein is CAISVGDGANVLTF. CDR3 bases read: TGTGCCATCAGTGTCGGGGATGGGGCCAACGTC.

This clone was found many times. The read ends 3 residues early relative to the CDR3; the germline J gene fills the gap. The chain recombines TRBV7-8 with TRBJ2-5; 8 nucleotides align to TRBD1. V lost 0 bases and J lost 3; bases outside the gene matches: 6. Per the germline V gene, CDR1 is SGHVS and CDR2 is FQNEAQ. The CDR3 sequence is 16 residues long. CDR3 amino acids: CASSLAQGASEETQYF. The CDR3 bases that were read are TGTGCCAGCAGCTTAGCGCAGGGGGCCTCTGAAGAGACC.

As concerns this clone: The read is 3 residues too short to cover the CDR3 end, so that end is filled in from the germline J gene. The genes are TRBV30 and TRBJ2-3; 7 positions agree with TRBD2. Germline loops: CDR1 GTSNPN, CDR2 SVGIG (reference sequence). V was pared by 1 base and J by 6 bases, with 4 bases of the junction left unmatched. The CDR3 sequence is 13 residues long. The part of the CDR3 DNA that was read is TGTGCCTGGAGTGCGATGACTAGCGATACG. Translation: CAWSAMTSDT. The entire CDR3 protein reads CAWSAMTSDTQYF.

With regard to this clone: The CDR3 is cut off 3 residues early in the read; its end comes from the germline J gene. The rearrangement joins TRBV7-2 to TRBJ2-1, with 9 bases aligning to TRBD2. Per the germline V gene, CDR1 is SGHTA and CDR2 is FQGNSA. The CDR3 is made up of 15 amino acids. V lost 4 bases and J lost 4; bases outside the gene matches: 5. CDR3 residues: CASSWGLAGYNEQFF. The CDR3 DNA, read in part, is TGTGCCAGCAGCTGGGGACTAGCAGGATACAATGAG.

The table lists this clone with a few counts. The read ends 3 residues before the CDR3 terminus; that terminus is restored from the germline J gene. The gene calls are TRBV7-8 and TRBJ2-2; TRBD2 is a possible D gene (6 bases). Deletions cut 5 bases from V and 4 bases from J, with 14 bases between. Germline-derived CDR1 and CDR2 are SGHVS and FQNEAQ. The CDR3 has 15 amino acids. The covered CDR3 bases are TGTGCCAGCAGCCGGACCCGGGGGAGCACCGGGGAG. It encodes CASSRTRGSTGE. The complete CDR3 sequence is CASSRTRGSTGELFF.

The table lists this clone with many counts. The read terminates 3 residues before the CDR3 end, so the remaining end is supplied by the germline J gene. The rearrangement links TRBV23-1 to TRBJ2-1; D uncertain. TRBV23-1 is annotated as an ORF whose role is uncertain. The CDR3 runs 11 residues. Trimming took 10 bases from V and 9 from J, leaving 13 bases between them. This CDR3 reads CAKPPTSEQFF. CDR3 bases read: TGCGCCAAACCCCCAACAAGTGAG.

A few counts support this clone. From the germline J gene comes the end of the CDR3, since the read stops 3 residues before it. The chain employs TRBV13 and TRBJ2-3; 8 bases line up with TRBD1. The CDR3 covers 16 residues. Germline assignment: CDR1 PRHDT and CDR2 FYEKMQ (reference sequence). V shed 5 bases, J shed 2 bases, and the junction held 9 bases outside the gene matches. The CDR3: CASSPGQVIDTDTQYF. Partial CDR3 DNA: TGTGCCAGCAGCCCGGGACAGGTGATTGACACAGATACG. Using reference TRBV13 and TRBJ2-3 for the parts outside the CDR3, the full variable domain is AAGVIQSPRHLIKEKRETATLKCYPIPRHDTVYWYQQGPGQDPQFLISFYEKMQSDKGSIPDRFSAQQFSDYHSELNMSSLELGDSALYFCASSPGQVIDTDTQYFGPGTRLTVL.

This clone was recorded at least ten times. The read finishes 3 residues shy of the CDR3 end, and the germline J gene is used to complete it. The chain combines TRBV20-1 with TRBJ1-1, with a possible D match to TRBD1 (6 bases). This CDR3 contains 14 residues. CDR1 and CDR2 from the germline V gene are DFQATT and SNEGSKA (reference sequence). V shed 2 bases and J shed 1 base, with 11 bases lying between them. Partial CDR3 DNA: TGCAGTGCTAGATCGGGGGGCGAGAACACTGAA. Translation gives CSARSGGENTE. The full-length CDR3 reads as CSARSGGENTEAFF.

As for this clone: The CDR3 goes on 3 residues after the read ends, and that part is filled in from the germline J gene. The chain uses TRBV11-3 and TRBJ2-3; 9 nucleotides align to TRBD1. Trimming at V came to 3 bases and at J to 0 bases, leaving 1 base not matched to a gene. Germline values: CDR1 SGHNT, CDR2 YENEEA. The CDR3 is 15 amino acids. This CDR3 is CASSFGTGSTDTQYF. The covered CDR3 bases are TGTGCCAGCAGCTTCGGGACAGGGAGCACAGATACG.

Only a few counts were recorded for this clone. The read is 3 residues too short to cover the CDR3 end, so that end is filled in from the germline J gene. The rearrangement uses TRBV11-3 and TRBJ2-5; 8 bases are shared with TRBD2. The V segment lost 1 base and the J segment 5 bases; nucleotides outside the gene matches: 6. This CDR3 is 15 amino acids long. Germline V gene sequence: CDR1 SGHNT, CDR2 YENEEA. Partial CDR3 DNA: TGTGCCAGCAGCTTAGGAGGCGGGGGGAGCGAGACC. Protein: CASSLGGGGSET. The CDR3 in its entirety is CASSLGGGGSETQYF.

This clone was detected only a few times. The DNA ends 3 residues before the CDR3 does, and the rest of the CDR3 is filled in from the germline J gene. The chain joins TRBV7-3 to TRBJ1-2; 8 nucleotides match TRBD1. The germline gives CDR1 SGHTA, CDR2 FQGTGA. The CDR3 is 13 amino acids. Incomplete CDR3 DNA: TGTGCCAGCAGCCTTGACAGGGGTCAGGGC. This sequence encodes CASSLDRGQG. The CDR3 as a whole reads CASSLDRGQGYTF.

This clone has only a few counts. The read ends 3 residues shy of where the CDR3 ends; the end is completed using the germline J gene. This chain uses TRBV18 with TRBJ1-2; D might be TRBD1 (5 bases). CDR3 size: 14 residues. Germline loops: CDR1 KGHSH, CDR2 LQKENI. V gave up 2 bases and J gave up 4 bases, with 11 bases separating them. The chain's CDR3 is CASSPTQGPYGYTF. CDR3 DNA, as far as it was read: TGTGCCAGCTCACCAACTCAGGGCCCCTATGGC.

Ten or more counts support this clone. The CDR3 bases that were read are TGTGCCAGCAGCTCAACTAGCGGGGGAAGCCATTTCCGAGGCGAG. The encoded protein is CASSSTSGGSHFRGE. The CDR3 in full is CASSSTSGGSHFRGEQYF. The chain carries TRBV7-6 and TRBJ2-7; 11 bases agree with TRBD2. Coverage ceases 3 residues before the CDR3 finishes, and the germline J gene fills in the end. Germline V CDR1 and CDR2: SGHVS, FNYEAQ. The V segment lost 4 bases and the J segment 6 bases; nucleotides outside the gene matches: 17. This CDR3 contains 18 residues.

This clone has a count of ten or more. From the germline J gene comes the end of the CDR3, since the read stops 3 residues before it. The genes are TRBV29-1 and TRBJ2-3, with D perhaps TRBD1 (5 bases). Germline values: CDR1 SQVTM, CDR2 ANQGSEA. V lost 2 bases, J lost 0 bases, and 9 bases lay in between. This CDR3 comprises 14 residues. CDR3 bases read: TGCAGCGTTGAACCCAGGGTGAGCACAGATACG. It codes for CSVEPRVSTDT. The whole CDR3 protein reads CSVEPRVSTDTQYF.

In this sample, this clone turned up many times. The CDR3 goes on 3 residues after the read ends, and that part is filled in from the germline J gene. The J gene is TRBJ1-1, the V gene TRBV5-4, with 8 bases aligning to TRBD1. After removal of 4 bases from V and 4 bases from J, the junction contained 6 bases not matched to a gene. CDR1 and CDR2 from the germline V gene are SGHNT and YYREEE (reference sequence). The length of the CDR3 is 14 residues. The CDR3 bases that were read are TGTGCCAGCAGCGAGCGGACAGGGACCACTGAA. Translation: CASSERTGTTE. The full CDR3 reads CASSERTGTTEAFF.

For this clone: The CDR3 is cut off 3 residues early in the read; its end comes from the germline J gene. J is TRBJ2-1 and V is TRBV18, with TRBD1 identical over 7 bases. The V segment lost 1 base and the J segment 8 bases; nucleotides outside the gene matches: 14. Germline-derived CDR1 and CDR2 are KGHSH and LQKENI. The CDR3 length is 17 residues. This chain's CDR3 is CASSPLRTGDLHHEQFF. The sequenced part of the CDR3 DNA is TGTGCCAGCTCACCACTCAGGACAGGCGATCTCCATCATGAG.

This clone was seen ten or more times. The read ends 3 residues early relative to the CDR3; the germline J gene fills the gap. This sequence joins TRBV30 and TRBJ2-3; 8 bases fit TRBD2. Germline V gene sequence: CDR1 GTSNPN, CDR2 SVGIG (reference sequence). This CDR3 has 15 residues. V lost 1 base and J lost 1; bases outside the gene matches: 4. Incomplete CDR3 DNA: TGTGCCTGGAGTGGACTAGCGAGTCGCACAGATACG. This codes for CAWSGLASRTDT. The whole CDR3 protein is CAWSGLASRTDTQYF.

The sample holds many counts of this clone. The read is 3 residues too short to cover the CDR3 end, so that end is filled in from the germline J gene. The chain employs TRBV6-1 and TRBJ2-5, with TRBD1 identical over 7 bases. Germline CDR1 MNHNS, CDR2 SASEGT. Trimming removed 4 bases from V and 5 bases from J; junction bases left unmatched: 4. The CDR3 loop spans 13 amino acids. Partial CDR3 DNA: TGTGCCAGCAGTGCCAGACAGGGCGAGACC. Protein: CASSARQGET. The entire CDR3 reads CASSARQGETQYF.

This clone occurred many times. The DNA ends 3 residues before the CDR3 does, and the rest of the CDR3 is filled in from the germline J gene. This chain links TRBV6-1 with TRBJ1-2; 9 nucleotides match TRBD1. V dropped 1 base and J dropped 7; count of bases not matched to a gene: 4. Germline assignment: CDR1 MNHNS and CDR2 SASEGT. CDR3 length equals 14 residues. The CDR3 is CASSEGDREGGYTF. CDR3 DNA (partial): TGTGCCAGCAGTGAAGGGGACAGGGAGGGTGGC.